These 5 T cell receptor beta chains were sequenced from one sample in a study of cytomegalovirus exposure and HLA in healthy donors. The PCR made use of 60 Vbeta and 13 Jbeta primers. TCRdb's copy holds only in-frame clones and misses some; the assay was immunoSEQ multiplex PCR. Here the sample spans approximately 160,000 clones, 77% being singletons. What was sequenced was PBMCs. All receptors derive from a woman aged 30 to 39 in good health and CMV-seronegative.

The CDR3 DNA reads TGTGCCTGGAGTTGGGGAAGGGGGGGCAACACTGAAGCTTTCTTT. Translating gives CAWSWGRGGNTEAFF. The V call is TRBV30, the J call TRBJ1-1, with a possible D match to TRBD1 (6 bases). Germline values: CDR1 GTSNPN, CDR2 SVGIG (reference sequence). The CDR3 covers 15 residues. The V gene lost 2 bases and the J gene lost 2 bases, with 15 bases spanning the gap. The whole variable domain, filled in from reference TRBV30 and TRBJ1-1, reads SQTIHQWPATLVQPVGSPLSLECTVEGTSNPNLYWYRQAAGRGLQLLFYSVGIGQISSEVPQNLSASRPQDRQFILSSKKLLLSDSGFYLCAWSWGRGGNTEAFFGQGTRLTVV.

V gene TRBV4-1 combines with J gene TRBJ2-2, with 8 bases matching TRBD2. The CDR3 totals 16 residues. Trimming took 5 bases from V and 3 from J; bases not matched to a gene: 8. Germline V gene data show CDR1 as MGHRA and CDR2 as YSYEKL. CDR3 loop: CASSITAGEYTGELFF. The CDR3, as DNA: TGCGCCAGCAGCATTACAGCGGGAGAGTACACCGGGGAGCTGTTTTTT.

The chain links TRBV12-5 to TRBJ2-7, with 7 nucleotides matching TRBD2. After removal of 5 bases from V and 2 bases from J, the junction contained 15 bases not matched to a gene. The CDR3 is made up of 17 amino acids. Germline CDR1 and CDR2: LGHNT and FRNRAP. As DNA, the CDR3 is TGTGCTAGTGGTACAACCCGGGGTAGCGGGCAAACCTACGAGCAGTACTTC. It specifies CASGTTRGSGQTYEQYF.

The rearrangement joins TRBV5-8 to TRBJ2-7, with 8 bases lining up with TRBD1. The germline CDR1 and CDR2 sequences are SGHTS and YDEGEE. The CDR3 is made up of 15 amino acids. Trimming took 0 bases from V and 3 from J; bases not matched to a gene: 5. The CDR3 sequence is CASSLATQGDYEQYF. In nucleotides, the CDR3 is TGTGCCAGCAGCTTGGCCACACAGGGGGACTACGAGCAGTACTTC.

The V gene is TRBV27, the J gene TRBJ2-7; possible D gene TRBD1, 6 bases. The V end lost 5 bases, the J end lost 4 bases, and 9 bases lay between the germline ends. The germline V gene has CDR1 MNHEY and CDR2 SMNVEV (reference sequence). This CDR3 spans 12 amino acids. The CDR3 region is CASSTGWYEQYF. The CDR3 DNA reads as TGTGCCAGCAGTACAGGGTGGTACGAGCAGTACTTC.